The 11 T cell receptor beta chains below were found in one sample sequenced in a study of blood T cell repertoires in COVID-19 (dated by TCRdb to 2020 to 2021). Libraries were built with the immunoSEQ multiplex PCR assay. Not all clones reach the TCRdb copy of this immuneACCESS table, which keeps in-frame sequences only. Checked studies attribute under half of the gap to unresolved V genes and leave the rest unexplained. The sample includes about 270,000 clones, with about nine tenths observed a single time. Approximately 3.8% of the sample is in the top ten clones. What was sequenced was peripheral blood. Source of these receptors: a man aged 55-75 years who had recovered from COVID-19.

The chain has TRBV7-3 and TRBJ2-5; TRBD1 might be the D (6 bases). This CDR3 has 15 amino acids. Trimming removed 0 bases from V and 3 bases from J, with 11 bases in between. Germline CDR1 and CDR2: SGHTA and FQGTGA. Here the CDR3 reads CASSLTQGTEETQYF. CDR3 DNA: TGTGCCAGCAGCTTAACACAGGGTACAGAAGAGACCCAGTACTTC.

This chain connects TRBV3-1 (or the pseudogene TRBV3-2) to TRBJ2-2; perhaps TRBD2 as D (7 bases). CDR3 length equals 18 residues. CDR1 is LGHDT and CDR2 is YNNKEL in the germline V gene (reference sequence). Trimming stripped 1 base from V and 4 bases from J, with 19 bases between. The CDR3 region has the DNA TGTGCCAGCAGCCAAGGTACGCGTTGGGGAGGGGGCACCGGGGAGCTGTTTTTT. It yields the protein CASSQGTRWGGGTGELFF.

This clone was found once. CDR3 amino acids: CASSQSAPWTVDNYGYTF. In nucleotides, the CDR3 is TGTGCCAGCAGCCAATCCGCTCCCTGGACAGTTGATAACTATGGCTACACCTTC. The chain employs TRBV4-2 and TRBJ1-2; TRBD1 might be the D (6 bases). Germline values: CDR1 LGHNA, CDR2 YNFKEQ. The V end was cut by 2 bases, the J end by 1 base, with 20 bases between. The CDR3 contains 18 residues.

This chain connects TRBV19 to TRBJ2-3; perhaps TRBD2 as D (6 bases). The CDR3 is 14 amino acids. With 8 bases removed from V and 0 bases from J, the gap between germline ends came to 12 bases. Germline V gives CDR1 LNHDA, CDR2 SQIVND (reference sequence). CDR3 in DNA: TGTGCCAGTTCCCTAGCGTCTAGCACAGATACGCAGTATTTT. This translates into CASSLASSTDTQYF.

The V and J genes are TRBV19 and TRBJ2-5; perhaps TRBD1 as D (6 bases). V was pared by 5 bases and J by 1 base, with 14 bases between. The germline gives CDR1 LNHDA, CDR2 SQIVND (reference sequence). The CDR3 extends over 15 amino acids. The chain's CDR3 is CASSFGDKVQETQYF. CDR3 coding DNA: TGTGCCAGTAGTTTTGGGGACAAGGTCCAAGAGACCCAGTACTTC.

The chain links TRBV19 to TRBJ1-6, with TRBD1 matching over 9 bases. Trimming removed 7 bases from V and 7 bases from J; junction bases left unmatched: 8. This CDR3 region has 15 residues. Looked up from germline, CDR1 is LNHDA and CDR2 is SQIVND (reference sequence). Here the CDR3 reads CASTGGQGWNSPLHF. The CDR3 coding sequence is TGTGCCAGTACCGGGGGACAGGGATGGAATTCACCCCTCCACTTT. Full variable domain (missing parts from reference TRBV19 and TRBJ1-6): DGGITQSPKYLFRKEGQNVTLSCEQNLNHDAMYWYRQDPGQGLRLIYYSQIVNDFQKGDIAEGYSVSREKKESFPLTVTSAQKNPTAFYLCASTGGQGWNSPLHFGNGTRLTVT.

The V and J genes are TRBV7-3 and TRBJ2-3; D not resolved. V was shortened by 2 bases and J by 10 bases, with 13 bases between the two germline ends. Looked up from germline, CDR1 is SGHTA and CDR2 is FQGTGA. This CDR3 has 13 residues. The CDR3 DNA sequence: TGTGCCAGCAGCTTAGAGCCCCCCCCGGCGCAGTATTTT. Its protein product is CASSLEPPPAQYF.

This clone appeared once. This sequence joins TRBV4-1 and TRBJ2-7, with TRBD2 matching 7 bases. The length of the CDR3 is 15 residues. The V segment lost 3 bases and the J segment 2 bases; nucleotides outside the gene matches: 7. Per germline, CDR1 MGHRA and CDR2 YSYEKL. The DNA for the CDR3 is TGCGCCAGCAGCCACCCCCCCGGGACTACCTACGAGCAGTACTTC. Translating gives CASSHPPGTTYEQYF.

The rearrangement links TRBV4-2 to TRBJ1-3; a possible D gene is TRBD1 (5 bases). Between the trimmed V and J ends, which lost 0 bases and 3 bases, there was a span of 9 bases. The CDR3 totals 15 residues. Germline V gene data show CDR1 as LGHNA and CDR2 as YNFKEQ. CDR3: CASSQDGAVGNTIYF. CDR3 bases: TGTGCCAGCAGCCAAGATGGGGCAGTTGGAAACACCATATATTTT.

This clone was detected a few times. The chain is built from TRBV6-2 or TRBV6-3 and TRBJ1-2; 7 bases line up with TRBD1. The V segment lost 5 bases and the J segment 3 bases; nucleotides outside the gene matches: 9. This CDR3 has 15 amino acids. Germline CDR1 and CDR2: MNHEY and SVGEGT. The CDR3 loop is CASSPGQARDYGYTF. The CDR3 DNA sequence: TGTGCCAGCAGTCCCGGACAGGCAAGGGACTATGGCTACACCTTC.

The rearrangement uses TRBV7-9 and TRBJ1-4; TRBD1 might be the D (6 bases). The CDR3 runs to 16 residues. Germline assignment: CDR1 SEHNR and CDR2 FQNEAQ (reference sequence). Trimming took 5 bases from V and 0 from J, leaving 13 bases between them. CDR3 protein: CASSQQGSATNEKLFF. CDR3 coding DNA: TGTGCCAGCAGCCAACAGGGTTCTGCAACTAATGAAAAACTGTTTTTT.